This TCR beta chain emerged from a study of shared clonotypes between healthy human individuals (dated by TCRdb to about 2020). For the study in its entirety: Three men and a couple of women, aged 18 to 49 years, made up the cohort. To increase sequencing depth and limit assay-specific biases, TCR repertoire library preparation and sequencing were carried out by different laboratories using diverse techniques. Between about 0.94 and 8.9 billion PBMCs per donor were obtained by leukapheresis. For each donor, three plates each were used for CD4 naive and CD4 memory, two plates were used for CD8 naive, and one plate was used for CD8 memory. The study deeply sequenced blood TCR repertoires of five healthy adults to estimate repertoire size and the extent of clonotype sharing between individuals.

Taken from cysteine to phenylalanine, the CDR3 has 14 residues. The entry retains the CDR3 DNA only, 42 bases that are in frame from base 1. From the germline V gene, CDR1 is MDHEN and CDR2 is SYDVKM. Trimming takes 4 bases from V and 6 bases from J, and the germline ends sit 13 bases apart. As for this clone: Which antigen it targets is not known. Per-base qualities were not stored, and no clone one base away is much larger.

TCR CDR3 regions were amplified from genomic DNA by multiplex PCR using the deep immunoSEQ assay. For each cell subset, the extracted genomic DNA was distributed evenly across all wells of several immunoSEQ 96-well plates, and each plate served as one replicate. For sorted subsets, approximately 190 ng genomic DNA, equal to some 30,000 T cell genomes, was loaded into each replicate PCR. The purified libraries were quantified using a Qubit 3.0 fluorometer, sized with a Bioanalyzer 2100, and then quantified again using the KAPA Library Quantification kit. Each immunoSEQ 96-well plate was sequenced on its own single-read 150-cycle Illumina NextSeq 550 flow cell. The original pipeline was this. The immunoSEQ output contained only junctional sequences without quality scores, so filtering could not match that applied to full-length reads. Sequences were annotated with PyIR, a Python wrapper for IgBLAST v1.9, using IMGT germline references to assign V/J genes and CDR3. Any read was removed if the V/J assignment was weak (E-value above 1e-6), the CDR3 was missing, or the read contained stop codons, out-of-frame junctions, or ambiguous translated residues. V3J clonotypes were defined as sequences sharing the same inferred V gene, J gene, and CDR3 amino acid sequence. Percentage overlap between repertoires was calculated by dividing the number of shared unique clonotypes by the size of the smaller repertoire. Richness of each repertoire was evaluated using RTK rarefaction, the Chao1 estimator, and Recon v2.1 estimates of unobserved clonotypes. For all TCRbeta clonotypes obtained by the gDNA method from a few donors, generation probabilities were computed with OLGA. This immuneACCESS table, as held by TCRdb, lists in-frame sequences with V and J called but not all clones. Of the missing ones, under half trace to an unresolved V gene in checked studies; the others have no known cause. The V and J calls and clone size come from that table; D and trimming were worked out from the DNA. The sample includes about 660,000 clones, with around two thirds observed a single time. Of the sample, less than 2% falls within the top ten clones.

The donors were healthy, HIV-negative adults who had no recently reported acute infections or vaccinations. Every donor was a Caucasian adult living in Nashville, Tennessee, USA. CD4+ T cells were enriched through magnetic negative selection, after which naive cells were positively selected on CD45RA and the remaining negative fraction served as the memory subset. Blood was obtained by leukapheresis, after which PBMCs were separated by Ficoll-Histopaque density gradient centrifugation and cryopreserved in liquid nitrogen vapor phase. Analytical flow cytometry was used to check the purity and quantity of each magnetically sorted T cell population. Each sorted fraction had its genomic DNA isolated and then quantified by UV absorbance on a Nanodrop 2000c. The paper's findings and limits, for the study overall: Incomplete sequencing was indicated by rarefaction of sorted-subset datasets, despite the large sequencing depth. Only blood was sampled, and tissue TCR repertoires likely differ from those in blood. Estimated clonotype richness was generally larger for naive than for memory subsets. Because the study included only a small number of donors, the genetic and exposure-history diversity represented was limited. Compared with non-shared clonotypes, the clonotypes found in all four sorted-subset donors had higher generation probabilities. Based on pairwise subsampling, the degree of clonotype sharing among donors was expected to be affected by sequencing depth. Across a few donors, roughly 5% of naive CD4, 3% to 3.5% of naive CD8, 2.3% of memory CD4, and about 0.44% of memory CD8 clonotypes were shared.

The rearranged segments are TRBV28 and TRBJ1-5; the D segment cannot be called with confidence. The TCR comes from a woman in her 30s in good health. The material sequenced was memory CD4+ T cells sorted from blood. This sample's cell subset or site label indicates: CD45RA-negative fraction. The DNA reads as follows: TGTGCCAGCAGTTCGGACGTATCGACTCAGCCCCAGCATTTT. Translated, this is CASSSDVSTQPQHF.